Below are 28 T cell receptor beta chains sequenced from a single sample in a study of blood T cell repertoires in COVID-19. Sequencing was performed with immunoSEQ multiplex PCR; in TCRdb, only in-frame clones are kept and a portion is missing. This sample has hundreds of thousands of clones, with roughly 90% found just once. The sequencing sample was made of peripheral blood. Every receptor here comes from a woman between 25 and 40 years old with active or convalescent COVID-19.

This clone was seen only once. The rearrangement joins TRBV3-1 (or the pseudogene TRBV3-2) to TRBJ1-4; D remains ambiguous. V lost 0 bases, J lost 7 bases, and 15 bases lay in between. Germline V gene lookup returns CDR1 LGHDT and CDR2 YNNKEL (reference sequence). The CDR3 runs to 16 residues. CDR3 sequence: CASSQDPQAGSEKLFF. The CDR3 bases are TGTGCCAGCAGCCAAGATCCGCAGGCAGGTAGTGAAAAACTGTTTTTT.

The chain couples TRBV5-8 to TRBJ2-7, with D tentatively TRBD2 (6 bases). The germline V gene has CDR1 SGHTS and CDR2 YDEGEE. Trimming left V 4 bases short and J 3 bases short, with 20 bases between. The CDR3 is 16 amino acids. Here the CDR3 reads CASSHPPGLADYEQYF. DNA of the CDR3: TGTGCCAGCAGCCATCCGCCGGGACTTGCCGACTACGAGCAGTACTTC.

This clone was detected a few times. The gene calls are TRBV6-6 and TRBJ2-7; 8 bases line up with TRBD2. The germline V gene encodes CDR1 MNHNY and CDR2 SVGAGI (reference sequence). The length of the CDR3 is 16 residues. Trimming at V came to 5 bases and at J to 0 bases, leaving 9 bases not matched to a gene. CDR3 DNA sequence: TGTGCCAGCAGTCGAACTAGCGGAAGCACCTCCTACGAGCAGTACTTC. Translating it yields CASSRTSGSTSYEQYF.

In regard to this clone: Sequence at one end of the junction differs from germline and may be a read error. CDR3 DNA sequence: TGTGCCAGCAGTACGAGCGGGAGCACAGATAGGCAGTATTTT. Its protein product is CASSTSGSTDRQYF. The genes are TRBV6-5 and TRBJ2-3, with 8 bases aligning to TRBD2. Germline V gives CDR1 MNHEY, CDR2 SVGAGI. The CDR3 totals 14 residues.

The V and J genes are TRBV7-8 and TRBJ2-5; 7 bases are a match to TRBD2. This CDR3 contains 15 residues. Germline V gene data show CDR1 as SGHVS and CDR2 as FQNEAQ. After removal of 5 bases from V and 2 bases from J, the junction contained 8 bases not matched to a gene. Here the CDR3 reads CASSQSGTTQETQYF. Written as DNA, the CDR3 is TGTGCCAGCAGCCAATCCGGGACTACACAAGAGACCCAGTACTTC.

A word on this clone: This specimen includes other DNA sequences encoding the same CDR3. The chain recombines TRBV4-1 with TRBJ2-5, with 11 bases fitting TRBD2. Germline V CDR1 and CDR2: MGHRA, YSYEKL. The CDR3 consists of 15 residues. After removal of 1 base from V and 3 bases from J, the junction contained 1 base not matched to a gene. CDR3 in amino acids: CASSQVSGGEETQYF. CDR3 sequence (DNA): TGCGCCAGCAGCCAAGTTAGCGGGGGGGAAGAGACCCAGTACTTC.

V usage is TRBV2 and J usage is TRBJ2-7; D remains unclear. There are 11 residues in the CDR3. Germline V gene sequence: CDR1 SNHLY, CDR2 FYNNEI. V was trimmed by 4 bases and J by 2 bases, leaving 3 bases between them. In DNA form, the CDR3 reads TGTGCCAGCAGTGCAACCTACGAGCAGTACTTC. As protein: CASSATYEQYF. Combining the CDR3 with reference TRBV2 and TRBJ2-7 gives the whole variable domain EPEVTQTPSHQVTQMGQEVILRCVPISNHLYFYWYRQILGQKVEFLVSFYNNEISEKSEIFDDQFSVERPDGSNFTLKIRSTKLEDSAMYFCASSATYEQYFGPGTRLTVT.

The chain recombines TRBV19 with TRBJ1-2; 11 bases align to TRBD1. Trimming took 3 bases from V and 5 from J; bases not matched to a gene: 8. The CDR3 is 16 amino acids. Germline V gene data show CDR1 as LNHDA and CDR2 as SQIVND (reference sequence). The chain's CDR3 is CASSMPPGQGVYGYTF. The CDR3 DNA reads TGTGCCAGTAGTATGCCGCCGGGACAGGGGGTATATGGCTACACCTTC.

V is TRBV18 and J is TRBJ1-5, with D unresolved. Germline V lookup: CDR1 KGHSH, CDR2 LQKENI. The germline V and J ends were trimmed by 3 bases and 5 bases, with 11 bases remaining between them. The CDR3 covers 14 residues. CDR3 in amino acids: CASSPMRKDQPQHF. The CDR3 bases are TGTGCCAGCTCACCTATGAGGAAGGATCAGCCCCAGCATTTT.

This rearrangement joins TRBV10-2 to TRBJ1-1, with 9 bases fitting TRBD1. The CDR3 is made up of 13 amino acids. The V segment lost 8 bases and the J segment 6 bases; nucleotides outside the gene matches: 7. Germline V gene sequence: CDR1 WSHSY, CDR2 SAAADI. CDR3 region: CASLSDRGSEAFF. Written as DNA, the CDR3 is TGCGCCAGCCTCTCTGACAGGGGGTCTGAAGCTTTCTTT.

The chain combines TRBV6-6 with TRBJ1-1, with D tentatively TRBD1 (6 bases). The ends were cut back, 2 bases at V and 5 bases at J, with 12 bases in the middle. The CDR3 consists of 14 residues. CDR1 is MNHNY and CDR2 is SVGAGI in the germline V gene (reference sequence). Written as DNA, the CDR3 is TGTGCCAGCAGTTACCGGGGGGCAGAAACTGAAGCTTTCTTT. Protein: CASSYRGAETEAFF.

The J gene is TRBJ1-2, the V gene TRBV6-5, with D unresolved. Germline CDR1 reads MNHEY; CDR2 reads SVGAGI. Trimming took off 6 bases at V and 7 bases at J, with 12 bases between the two ends. CDR3 length: 12 amino acids. CDR3 in amino acids: CASSSTAGGYTF. Here the CDR3 DNA reads TGTGCCAGCAGCTCCACGGCGGGTGGCTACACCTTC.

The V gene is TRBV10-3, the J gene TRBJ1-1, with 7 bases that match TRBD1. The CDR3 extends over 14 amino acids. From germline, CDR1 is ENHRY and CDR2 SYGVKD. V shed 5 bases, J shed 3 bases, and the junction held 6 bases outside the gene matches. The CDR3 loop is CAISLTGSDTEAFF. CDR3 DNA sequence: TGTGCCATCAGTTTGACAGGGTCGGACACTGAAGCTTTCTTT.

V gene TRBV5-1 combines with J gene TRBJ2-7; TRBD1 matches at 7 bases. This CDR3 is built from 14 residues. The V segment lost 1 base and the J segment 2 bases; nucleotides outside the gene matches: 3. Germline CDR1 reads SGHRS; CDR2 reads YFSETQ. The CDR3 nucleotides read TGCGCCAGCAGCTTGCAGACAGGGCCCTACGAGCAGTACTTC. It translates to CASSLQTGPYEQYF.

The DNA of the CDR3 is TGTGCCAGCAGTCTGGCGACTAGCGAGGGCAATCAGCCCCAGCATTTT. This translates into CASSLATSEGNQPQHF. The V call is TRBV2, the J call TRBJ1-5; D not certain. Looked up from germline, CDR1 is SNHLY and CDR2 is FYNNEI. CDR3 length: 16 residues. Between the trimmed V and J ends, which lost 5 bases and 2 bases, there was a span of 16 bases.

This CDR3 reads CASSGDKNTEAFF. CDR3 DNA sequence: TGTGCCAGCAGCGGGGACAAGAACACTGAAGCTTTCTTT. V usage is TRBV12-3 or TRBV12-4 and J usage is TRBJ1-1, with D possibly TRBD1 on 6 matching bases. Deletions cut 6 bases from V and 1 base from J, with 9 bases between. This CDR3 region has 13 residues.

V gene TRBV25-1 combines with J gene TRBJ1-2; 7 positions match TRBD1. Germline lookup yields CDR1 MGHDK and CDR2 SYGVNS. V dropped 3 bases and J dropped 5; count of bases not matched to a gene: 12. The CDR3 is made up of 16 amino acids. The CDR3 region has the DNA TGTGCCAGCAGTGAGACGACAGGGTTAGGGAGGTATGGCTACACCTTC. Protein: CASSETTGLGRYGYTF.

V and J are TRBV27 and TRBJ1-5; TRBD1 might be the D (5 bases). Trimming left V 3 bases short and J 0 bases short, with 6 bases between. Germline V CDR1 and CDR2: MNHEY, SMNVEV (reference sequence). The CDR3 consists of 14 residues. The CDR3 loop is CASSLTVSNQPQHF. Written as DNA, the CDR3 is TGTGCCAGCAGTTTGACAGTTAGCAATCAGCCCCAGCATTTT.

This clone was detected once. The chain employs TRBV7-9 and TRBJ1-5; possibly TRBD1 for D (6 bases). CDR1 and CDR2 (germline): SEHNR, FQNEAQ (reference sequence). The CDR3 contains 15 residues. Trimming shortened V by 1 base and J by 6 bases, and 13 bases separated the two germline ends. The DNA for the CDR3 is TGTGCCAGCAGCTTAGTTTCAGGGGAAAGTCAGCCCCAGCATTTT. This gives the protein CASSLVSGESQPQHF.

V gene TRBV4-1 combines with J gene TRBJ2-7; 11 bases line up with TRBD2. The junction had 6 bases not matched to a gene; V was cut back by 5 bases and J by 3 bases. In germline, CDR1 is MGHRA, CDR2 YSYEKL. CDR3 length equals 15 residues. CDR3 protein: CASSELAGGFYEQYF. CDR3 bases: TGCGCCAGCAGCGAGCTAGCGGGAGGTTTCTACGAGCAGTACTTC.

The chain has TRBV5-1 and TRBJ1-2; tentative D call: TRBD1 (6 bases). The CDR3 contains 17 residues. The germline V and J ends were trimmed by 0 bases and 2 bases, with 17 bases remaining between them. Germline CDR1 and CDR2: SGHRS and YFSETQ. The CDR3 here is CASSLGAAGVGNYGYTF. CDR3 nucleotides: TGCGCCAGCAGCTTGGGAGCGGCAGGGGTAGGGAACTATGGCTACACCTTC.

The V gene is TRBV6-5, the J gene TRBJ1-1; no firm D call. The CDR3 contains 14 residues. Germline CDR1 and CDR2: MNHEY and SVGAGI. Trimming pared 8 bases from V and 1 base from J, leaving 14 bases between. The chain's CDR3 is CASPELATNTEAFF. In DNA, the CDR3 is TGTGCCAGCCCGGAACTAGCGACGAACACTGAAGCTTTCTTT.

V is TRBV6-5 and J is TRBJ1-1; TRBD1 might be the D (5 bases). Germline V gives CDR1 MNHEY, CDR2 SVGAGI. Trimming cost V 2 bases and J 6 bases, with 13 bases left between them. The CDR3 covers 14 residues. The DNA for the CDR3 is TGTGCCAGCAGTTACCTACAGGCCGGCGCTGAAGCTTTCTTT. Its translation is CASSYLQAGAEAFF.

The genes are TRBV10-3 and TRBJ1-5; D gene ambiguous. V was clipped by 0 bases and J by 7 bases, with 16 bases between them. The CDR3 length is 16 residues. Germline loops: CDR1 ENHRY, CDR2 SYGVKD. CDR3 in DNA: TGTGCCATCAGTGAGTCGTCCGCCAACAGCGGCCAGCCCCAGCATTTT. Its protein product is CAISESSANSGQPQHF.

This sequence joins TRBV30 and TRBJ1-3, with 9 bases aligning to TRBD1. This CDR3 contains 15 residues. V lost 1 base and J lost 4; bases outside the gene matches: 5. The germline CDR1 and CDR2 sequences are GTSNPN and SVGIG (reference sequence). DNA for the CDR3: TGTGCCTGGAGTGGAGGGACAGGGAACGGAAACACCATATATTTT. Translating it yields CAWSGGTGNGNTIYF.

The chain links TRBV29-1 to TRBJ1-1; no reliable D call. From germline, CDR1 is SQVTM and CDR2 ANQGSEA. V was clipped by 4 bases and J by 7 bases, with 13 bases between them. This CDR3 region has 12 residues. CDR3 amino acids: CSVGPERGEAFF. The CDR3 DNA is TGCAGCGTTGGCCCTGAACGCGGTGAAGCTTTCTTT.

This clone turned up a few times. The rearrangement links TRBV19 to TRBJ1-5; 7 bases map to TRBD1. The germline V gene encodes CDR1 LNHDA and CDR2 SQIVND (reference sequence). After removal of 6 bases from V and 3 bases from J, the junction contained 11 bases not matched to a gene. The CDR3 is 16 residues long. The DNA for the CDR3 is TGTGCCAGTAGCCATACGGTTGGGACAGACAATCAGCCCCAGCATTTT. Translated: CASSHTVGTDNQPQHF.

This clone was picked up a small number of times. The chain combines TRBV30 with TRBJ1-2; 10 nucleotides agree with TRBD1. This CDR3 spans 16 amino acids. Germline loops: CDR1 GTSNPN, CDR2 SVGIG (reference sequence). The trim removed 2 bases at V and 3 bases at J, leaving 9 bases unmatched. CDR3 bases: TGTGCCTGGAGTTTGCCGGGACAGGGGATACACTATGGCTACACCTTC. Translating gives CAWSLPGQGIHYGYTF. The whole variable domain, remainder taken from reference TRBV30 and TRBJ1-2, is SQTIHQWPATLVQPVGSPLSLECTVEGTSNPNLYWYRQAAGRGLQLLFYSVGIGQISSEVPQNLSASRPQDRQFILSSKKLLLSDSGFYLCAWSLPGQGIHYGYTFGSGTRLTVV.